The clone carrying this T cell receptor (beta chain) has only one observation. Its antigen is undetermined. The sample originates from a study of OX40 agonist ivuxolimab in advanced cancers. Study-wide context: Across the patients, intravenous ivuxolimab was delivered every 2 weeks at 0.01 to 10 mg/kg. Prior therapy, whether anti-PD-1, anti-PD-L1 or anti-CTLA-4, was allowed, and roughly 41% had some.

The CDR3 sequence is 15 residues long. Germline V gene data show CDR1 as SGHTA and CDR2 as FQGNSA. The J segment lost 0 bases and the V segment lost 4 bases, leaving 4 bases of the junction unmatched. Study outcomes and limitations: Mean expanded clone counts were higher in CD8+ than CD4+ T cells.

Profiled with immunoSEQ multiplex PCR; TCRdb holds only in-frame clones, not every one. The table lists 35,000 to 40,000 clones, less than 85% of them singletons. The sequence was obtained from an adult with an advanced solid tumor such as melanoma, head and neck, liver or kidney cancer. The chain joins TRBV7-2 to TRBJ2-3; 7 nucleotides align to TRBD2. This specimen consisted of CD4+ or CD8+ T cells sorted from blood, obtained in a trial of the OX40 agonist ivuxolimab. The CDR3 sequence: CASSSRLASTDTQYF. In nucleotides, the CDR3 is TGTGCCAGCAGCTCCAGACTAGCCAGCACAGATACGCAGTATTTT.